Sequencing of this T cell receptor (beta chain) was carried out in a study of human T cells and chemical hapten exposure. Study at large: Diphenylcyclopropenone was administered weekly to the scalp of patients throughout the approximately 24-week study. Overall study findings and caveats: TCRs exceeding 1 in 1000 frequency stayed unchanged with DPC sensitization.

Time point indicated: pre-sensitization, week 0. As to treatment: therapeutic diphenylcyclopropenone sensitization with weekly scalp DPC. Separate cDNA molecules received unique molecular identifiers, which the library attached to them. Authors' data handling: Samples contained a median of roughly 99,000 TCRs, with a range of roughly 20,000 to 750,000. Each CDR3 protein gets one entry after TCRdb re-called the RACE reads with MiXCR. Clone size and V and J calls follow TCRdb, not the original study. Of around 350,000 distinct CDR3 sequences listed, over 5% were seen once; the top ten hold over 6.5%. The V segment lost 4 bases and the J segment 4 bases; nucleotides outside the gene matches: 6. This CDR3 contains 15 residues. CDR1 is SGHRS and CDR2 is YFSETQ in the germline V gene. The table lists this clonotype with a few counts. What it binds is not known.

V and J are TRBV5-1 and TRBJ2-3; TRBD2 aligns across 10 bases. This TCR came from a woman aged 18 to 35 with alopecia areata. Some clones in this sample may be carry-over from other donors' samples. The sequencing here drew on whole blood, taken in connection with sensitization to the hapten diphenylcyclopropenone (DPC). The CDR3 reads CASSPLAGNPDTQYF. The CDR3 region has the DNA TGCGCCAGCAGCCCACTAGCGGGGAACCCAGATACGCAGTATTTT.